This T cell receptor (beta chain) was recovered during a study of T cell responses to AZD1222 COVID-19 vaccine. As for this clone: Antigen: not known.

Only in-frame clones appear in the TCRdb table, and some are missing; sequencing was by immunoSEQ multiplex PCR. The data show roughly 140,000 clones, with about 91% seen just once and roughly 9.9% held by the top ten. J lost 6 bases, V lost 2 bases, and 6 bases had no gene match. The CDR3 has 15 amino acids. In germline, CDR1 is MNHEY, CDR2 SVGAGI. Study outcomes and limitations: At baseline, just 5 or 6 AZD1222 recipients tested seropositive. All repertoire sampling was performed exclusively after the peak T cell response. A rise in Spike-specific TCR breadth and depth followed two AZD1222 doses.

This rearrangement joins TRBV6-5 to TRBJ2-7; 11 nucleotides match TRBD2. The sample in question was peripheral blood, obtained 28 days after the second AZD1222 dose. The sequence derives from an adult who received the AZD1222 COVID-19 vaccine. The CDR3 loop reads CASSYLLAGAGEQYF. CDR3 sequence (DNA): TGTGCCAGCAGTTACCTACTAGCGGGAGCCGGCGAGCAGTACTTC.